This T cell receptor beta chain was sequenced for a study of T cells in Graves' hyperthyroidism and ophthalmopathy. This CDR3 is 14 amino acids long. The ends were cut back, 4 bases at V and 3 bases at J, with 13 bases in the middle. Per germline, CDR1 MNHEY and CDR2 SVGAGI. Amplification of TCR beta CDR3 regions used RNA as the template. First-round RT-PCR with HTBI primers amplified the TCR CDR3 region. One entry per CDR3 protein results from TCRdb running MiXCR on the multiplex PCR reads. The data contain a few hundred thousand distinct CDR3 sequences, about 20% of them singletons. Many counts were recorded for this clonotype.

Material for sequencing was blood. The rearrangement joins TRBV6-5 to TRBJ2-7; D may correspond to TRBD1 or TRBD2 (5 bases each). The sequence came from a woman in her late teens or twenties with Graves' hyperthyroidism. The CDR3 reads CASSSGRSRYEQYF. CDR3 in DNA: TGTGCCAGCAGTTCGGGACGGAGCCGCTACGAGCAGTACTTC.